The 21 T cell receptor beta chains below come from one sample, sequenced in a study of early T cells in non-severe SARS-CoV-2 infection. TCRdb re-derived calls from the 5' RACE reads in MiXCR, one entry per CDR3 protein. The data contain about 27,000 distinct CDR3 sequences, 5.4% of them singletons. The sample was whole blood. The receptor set was obtained from an adult who was a healthcare worker with PCR-confirmed SARS-CoV-2 infection or an uninfected control (not recorded which).

There are many counts of this clonotype. V gene TRBV28 combines with J gene TRBJ1-5, with no clear D. The CDR3 is made up of 14 amino acids. V gave up 5 bases and J gave up 5 bases, with 13 bases separating them. Looked up from germline, CDR1 is MDHEN and CDR2 is SYDVKM. The CDR3 here is CASSPVSGHQPQHF. In DNA, the CDR3 is TGTGCCAGCAGTCCGGTCTCGGGTCATCAGCCCCAGCATTTT. Complete variable domain (other parts from reference TRBV28 and TRBJ1-5): DVKVTQSSRYLVKRTGEKVFLECVQDMDHENMFWYRQDPGLGLRLIYFSYDVKMKEKGDIPEGYSVSREKKERFSLILESASTNQTSMYLCASSPVSGHQPQHFGDGTRLSIL.

This clonotype was recorded many times. The chain has TRBV20-1 and TRBJ1-5; 9 positions agree with TRBD1. Looked up from germline, CDR1 is DFQATT and CDR2 is SNEGSKA (reference sequence). Trimming at V came to 5 bases and at J to 10 bases, leaving 12 bases not matched to a gene. The CDR3 extends over 14 amino acids. DNA for the CDR3: TGCAGTGCTCGGGAGGGGGGACAGGGTAAACCCCAGCATTTT. Residues: CSAREGGQGKPQHF.

In its sample, this clonotype ranks as medium-sized. The V and J genes are TRBV7-9 and TRBJ2-7, with a tentative D call TRBD1 (5 bases). Germline CDR1 and CDR2: SEHNR and FQNEAQ (reference sequence). V shed 5 bases and J shed 2 bases, with 10 bases lying between them. The CDR3 runs to 13 residues. The CDR3 DNA sequence: TGTGCCAGCAGCCCCAAGGGGCCCTACGAGCAGTACTTC. This sequence encodes CASSPKGPYEQYF.

This clonotype was seen at least ten times. The chain employs TRBV27 and TRBJ2-2; D is undetermined. This CDR3 contains 13 residues. Trimming took off 5 bases at V and 7 bases at J, with 11 bases between the two ends. Germline CDR1 MNHEY, CDR2 SMNVEV (reference sequence). CDR3 DNA sequence: TGTGCCAGCAGTCCAACCTTTATCGGGGAGCTGTTTTTT. Protein: CASSPTFIGELFF.

This rearrangement joins TRBV10-3 to TRBJ1-2; 9 nucleotides line up with TRBD1. Unmatched junction bases numbered 10, after V lost 6 bases and J lost 5 bases. This CDR3 has 15 amino acids. Germline V gives CDR1 ENHRY, CDR2 SYGVKD. CDR3 loop: CAISARDREGYGYTF. CDR3 DNA: TGTGCCATCAGCGCAAGGGACAGGGAGGGATATGGCTACACCTTC.

The chain is built from TRBV6-6 and TRBJ1-2, with 7 bases fitting TRBD1. CDR3 length: 13 residues. V shed 4 bases, J shed 6 bases, and the junction held 5 bases outside the gene matches. Germline V gene sequence: CDR1 MNHNY, CDR2 SVGAGI (reference sequence). The CDR3 DNA reads as TGTGCCAGCAGTTTTGGACAGGCCAATGGCTACACCTTC. It specifies CASSFGQANGYTF.

This clonotype was counted only a few times. J is TRBJ2-5 and V is TRBV7-8; 10 bases map to TRBD1. The ends lost 3 bases at V and 5 bases at J; junction bases unmatched: 9. Germline CDR1 is SGHVS and CDR2 is FQNEAQ. This CDR3 comprises 16 residues. CDR3 sequence (DNA): TGTGCCAGCAGCTTGACAGGGGGCGCGTTTGGTGAGACCCAGTACTTC. It encodes CASSLTGGAFGETQYF.

This clonotype qualifies as medium-sized. The chain is built from TRBV20-1 and TRBJ2-2; possibly TRBD1 for D (5 bases). Germline V gives CDR1 DFQATT, CDR2 SNEGSKA (reference sequence). The CDR3 is made up of 14 amino acids. Trimming cost V 1 base and J 4 bases, with 10 bases left between them. The CDR3 DNA reads TGCAGTGCTAGAGGGCAGGGCTCCACCGGGGAGCTGTTTTTT. It specifies CSARGQGSTGELFF.

The chain couples TRBV27 to TRBJ1-2, with D unresolved. In germline, CDR1 is MNHEY, CDR2 SMNVEV (reference sequence). The V end lost 3 bases, the J end lost 4 bases, and 12 bases lay between the germline ends. This CDR3 has 14 amino acids. This chain's CDR3 is CASSFGGTAYGYTF. For the CDR3, the DNA is TGTGCCAGCAGTTTTGGTGGAACAGCCTATGGCTACACCTTC.

This clonotype was observed a few times. The V call is TRBV29-1, the J call TRBJ1-1; D might be TRBD1 (6 bases). V dropped 7 bases and J dropped 8 bases, with 17 bases sitting between them. Germline lookup yields CDR1 SQVTM and CDR2 ANQGSEA. The CDR3 runs 12 residues. The CDR3 coding sequence is TGCAGCGCGCGGGACCCGGGGGCGGAAGCTTTCTTT. This codes for CSARDPGAEAFF.

V gene TRBV6-2 or TRBV6-3 combines with J gene TRBJ1-1, with D perhaps matching TRBD1 (5 bases). CDR3 size: 11 residues. Germline CDR1 and CDR2: MNHEY and SVGEGT. Trimming shortened V by 4 bases and J by 8 bases, and 8 bases separated the two germline ends. The CDR3 here is CASSSGIEAFF. CDR3 in DNA: TGTGCCAGCAGTTCAGGGATAGAAGCTTTCTTT.

At least ten counts were recorded for this clonotype. The chain is built from TRBV29-1 and TRBJ1-6, with TRBD1 as a possible D gene (6 bases). The CDR3 is 12 amino acids. Germline V CDR1 and CDR2: SQVTM, ANQGSEA. V lost 7 bases and J 7 bases, leaving 11 bases between the germline ends. The CDR3 bases are TGCAGCGCAGGGGACTCGAATTCACCCCTCCACTTT. Amino acid sequence: CSAGDSNSPLHF.

There are many counts of this clonotype. The chain uses TRBV18 and TRBJ2-2; D ambiguous. Germline assignment: CDR1 KGHSH and CDR2 LQKENI. This CDR3 region has 13 residues. Trimming left V 0 bases short and J 3 bases short, with 2 bases between. CDR3 protein: CASSPPDTGELFF. The DNA of the CDR3 is TGTGCCAGCTCACCACCGGACACCGGGGAGCTGTTTTTT. Full variable domain (rest looked up from reference TRBV18 and TRBJ2-2): NAGVMQNPRHLVRRRGQEARLRCSPMKGHSHVYWYRQLPEEGLKFMVYLQKENIIDESGMPKERFSAEFPKEGPSILRIQQVVRGDSAAYFCASSPPDTGELFFGEGSRLTVL.

This clonotype appeared a few times. This rearrangement joins TRBV27 to TRBJ2-7; 10 bases map to TRBD1. Trimming at V came to 5 bases and at J to 4 bases, leaving 5 bases not matched to a gene. Germline-derived CDR1 and CDR2 are MNHEY and SMNVEV (reference sequence). The CDR3 covers 14 residues. The CDR3 region has the DNA TGTGCCAGCAGTCGCGGGACAGGGGCTTACGAGCAGTACTTC. It translates to CASSRGTGAYEQYF.

This clonotype was counted many times. The gene calls are TRBV6-5 and TRBJ2-7; TRBD1 aligns across 9 bases. Germline V CDR1 and CDR2: MNHEY, SVGAGI. This CDR3 has 15 amino acids. J gave up 1 base and V 0 bases, and 1 base lay outside the gene matches. The CDR3 coding sequence is TGTGCCAGCAGTTACTCCGGGACAGGGTCCTACGAGCAGTACTTC. Translated: CASSYSGTGSYEQYF.

This clonotype was observed a handful of times. The rearrangement links TRBV7-6 to TRBJ2-1; perhaps TRBD2 as D (6 bases). Germline CDR1 SGHVS, CDR2 FNYEAQ. V lost 7 bases and J 1 base, leaving 20 bases between the germline ends. The CDR3 runs 17 residues. In nucleotides, the CDR3 is TGTGCCAGCACCCGGATCCCTTCGGGAGTGTCCTACAATGAGCAGTTCTTC. Protein: CASTRIPSGVSYNEQFF.

This clonotype has a count of ten or more. This chain joins TRBV13 and TRBJ2-7; 7 bases fit TRBD1. Trimming removed 5 bases from V and 0 bases from J; junction bases left unmatched: 7. This CDR3 comprises 15 residues. Germline V gene lookup returns CDR1 PRHDT and CDR2 FYEKMQ (reference sequence). The CDR3, as DNA: TGTGCCAGCAGCCCGGGGACAGCAAACTCCTACGAGCAGTACTTC. This gives the protein CASSPGTANSYEQYF.

This clonotype was seen many times. CDR3 sequence reads: CASSQPVDSDEAFF. The CDR3 DNA is TGTGCCAGCAGCCAACCTGTCGACAGCGATGAAGCTTTCTTT. The chain carries TRBV14 and TRBJ1-1; perhaps TRBD1 as D (5 bases). The CDR3 has 14 amino acids. Trimming cost V 2 bases and J 7 bases, with 14 bases left between them. Per germline, CDR1 SGHDN and CDR2 FVKESK.

This chain links TRBV12-3 or TRBV12-4 with TRBJ1-1; the D is unclear. The CDR3 is 10 residues long. Trimming pared 8 bases from V and 8 bases from J, leaving 9 bases between. CDR3 sequence (DNA): TGTGCCAGCGCAGTATCGGAAGCTTTCTTT. This encodes CASAVSEAFF.

In this sample, this clonotype turned up many times. V usage is TRBV2 and J usage is TRBJ1-1; TRBD1 matches at 8 bases. In germline, CDR1 is SNHLY, CDR2 FYNNEI. The CDR3 length is 14 residues. V gave up 5 bases and J gave up 2 bases; unmatched junction bases: 4. The chain's CDR3 is CASSFGQGNTEAFF. CDR3 nucleotides: TGTGCCAGCAGTTTCGGACAGGGAAACACTGAAGCTTTCTTT.

This clonotype was counted only a few times. The chain employs TRBV9 and TRBJ1-6; D call uncertain. Germline CDR1 is SGDLS and CDR2 is YYNGEE. There are 15 residues in the CDR3. Trimming stripped 3 bases from V and 9 bases from J, with 16 bases between. CDR3 protein: CASSEGLGIGSPLHF. The CDR3 DNA is TGTGCCAGCAGCGAGGGATTGGGGATCGGTTCACCCCTCCACTTT.